This entry concerns a single T cell receptor beta chain. Its antigen is currently unknown. The source of the sample is a study of CD4 T cell repertoires in COVID-19. Study-level findings and limits: In SARS-CoV and/or HKU1 spike cultures, between about 6 and 25% of SARS-CoV-2 clonotypes reappeared.

Clones were sequenced by immunoSEQ multiplex PCR, and TCRdb holds only the in-frame ones, with some missing. Altogether 70,000 to 95,000 clones are present, 83% being singletons, with the ten largest covering about 0.5%. Samples came from patients recovered from mild-to-severe COVID-19. The memory T cells were sequenced right after ex vivo isolation, without culture. This CDR3 is 11 amino acids long. CDR1 and CDR2 (germline): LGHDT, YNNKEL (reference sequence). V shed 10 bases and J shed 5 bases, with 9 bases lying between them. The source was CD4+ T cells from peripheral blood, collected after recovery from COVID-19. The chain carries TRBV3-1 (or the pseudogene TRBV3-2) and TRBJ2-1, with no clear D. This sequence originates from a human donor who had COVID-19. The CDR3 loop is CATKTDNEQFF. DNA of the CDR3: TGTGCCACCAAAACAGACAATGAGCAGTTCTTC.